This T cell receptor beta chain was obtained from a study of vaccination and CD4 T cells after COVID-19. Across the whole study: Nasal swab PCR had detected SARS-CoV-2 in convalescent patients, ten or so mild and one severe. Every participant was given two doses of BNT162b2 or mRNA-1273 vaccine. Study-wide results and limits: Clonotypes reactive to SARS-CoV-2 had a median that went up from around 20 to 38, but not significantly.

This CDR3 comprises 15 residues. Trimming took off 3 bases at V and 6 bases at J, with 15 bases between the two ends. The germline CDR1 and CDR2 sequences are SNHLY and FYNNEI. Treatment in this sample: approximately nine-day PBMC culture with coronavirus spike peptide pools or control peptides (ViraFEST assay). With 8.5 to 10 ug/ml peptide pools and 9.5 to 10 IU/ml IL-2, PBMCs were cultured at some 2 million per well. The assay that was used to sequence DNA from cultured CD4+ T cells was the Oncomine TCR Beta short-read assay. Each CDR3 protein gets one entry after TCRdb re-called the PCR reads with MiXCR. In the table there are about 3,800 distinct CDR3 sequences, around 16% of which are singletons. This clonotype is labeled medium-sized. Its antigen remains unidentified.

The sample consisted of CD4+ T cells from blood, cultured in vitro. The source is a human donor who had recovered from COVID-19. The V call is TRBV2, the J call TRBJ1-5; D is perhaps TRBD1 (6 bases). CDR3 DNA: TGTGCCAGCAGTGAGTTTGGGGGCGGAGGTCAGCCCCAGCATTTT. Translating gives CASSEFGGGGQPQHF.